This T cell receptor (beta chain) is drawn from a study of blood T cell repertoires in COVID-19. The wider study: Collection of acute and convalescent COVID-19 samples took place in the United States, Italy and Spain. PBMCs, B-cell-depleted T cells, or T cells were the source of the cDNA or gDNA that made up the material.

This CDR3 has 14 amino acids. V lost 0 bases, J lost 1 base, and 6 bases lay in between. Looked up from germline, CDR1 is KGHSH and CDR2 is LQKENI. This clone was observed a handful of times. Distinct nucleotide sequences in the sample also encode this CDR3. Under the authors' procedure: The assay estimated nucleated cells by amplifying reference gene primers. Produced via immunoSEQ multiplex PCR; TCRdb's table is partial and in-frame only. The V and J calls and clone size were taken over from that table, and D and trimming were inferred from the DNA. The table has over 85,000 clones, just over 75% seen once.

This TCR derives from an elderly woman with acute or convalescent COVID-19. The chain carries TRBV18 and TRBJ1-1, with a tentative D call TRBD1 (6 bases). Sequenced material: peripheral blood. The CDR3: CASSPPTGNTEAFF. DNA of the CDR3: TGTGCCAGCTCACCACCGACAGGGAACACTGAAGCTTTCTTT.